This TCR beta chain was retrieved from a study of shared clonotypes between healthy human individuals. Study information: Used for every donor were three CD4 naive, three CD4 memory, two CD8 naive and one CD8 memory plate. Study results and limitations: Naive subsets generally exceeded memory subsets in estimated richness.

Sorted-subset replicate PCR reactions contained approximately 190 ng DNA, corresponding to approximately 30,000 T cell genomes. Using immunoSEQ multiplex PCR, the repertoire was profiled, and TCRdb retains in-frame clones only, with some absent. In the table there are about 1,500,000 clones, over 95% of which are singletons. Study donors comprised healthy, HIV-negative adults devoid of recent acute infection or vaccination. The CDR3 is 14 amino acids. V was clipped by 8 bases and J by 5 bases, with 16 bases between them. Per the germline V gene, CDR1 is MDHEN and CDR2 is SYDVKM. Turning to this clone: The antigen remains undetermined.

This sequence joins TRBV28 and TRBJ2-1; tentatively, D is TRBD1 or TRBD2 (5 bases each). The source of this sequence is a man between 25 and 39 years old in good health. The source material was naive CD4+ T cells sorted from blood. Noted subset: CD45RA+ positively selected. The CDR3 DNA is TGTGCCAGCGAAACCGGGACCTTCAACAATGAGCAGTTCTTC. Amino acid sequence: CASETGTFNNEQFF.